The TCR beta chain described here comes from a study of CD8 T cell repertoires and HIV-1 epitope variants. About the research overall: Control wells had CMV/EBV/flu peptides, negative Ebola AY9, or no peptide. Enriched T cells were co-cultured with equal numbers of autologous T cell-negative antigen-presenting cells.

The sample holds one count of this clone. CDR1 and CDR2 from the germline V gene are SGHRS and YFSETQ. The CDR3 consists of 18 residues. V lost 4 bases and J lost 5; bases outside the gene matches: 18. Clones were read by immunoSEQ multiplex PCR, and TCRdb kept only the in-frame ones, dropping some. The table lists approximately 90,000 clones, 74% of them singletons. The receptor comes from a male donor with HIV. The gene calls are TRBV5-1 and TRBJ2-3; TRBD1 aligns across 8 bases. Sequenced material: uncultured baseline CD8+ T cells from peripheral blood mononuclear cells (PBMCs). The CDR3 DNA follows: TGCGCCAGCAGCCTGGGGGTTCAGGGGGCCACGAGGGGAGATACGCAGTATTTT. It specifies CASSLGVQGATRGDTQYF.